This T cell receptor beta chain emerged from a study of blood T cell repertoires in COVID-19. At the level of the study: PBMCs, B-cell-depleted T cells, or T cells provided the cDNA or gDNA that made up the material.

V was shortened by 4 bases and J by 3 bases, with 4 bases between the two germline ends. The germline V gene has CDR1 MDHEN and CDR2 SYDVKM. The CDR3 is 11 residues long. Here immunoSEQ multiplex PCR was the method, and the copy in TCRdb shows in-frame clones only, minus some. The sample has some 210,000 clones, around 83% seen once. The table lists this clone with a few counts. The sequencing input was peripheral blood. The chain employs TRBV28 and TRBJ2-7; D remains unclear. The TCR was taken from a man between 50 and 59 years old with active or convalescent COVID-19. The CDR3 sequence is CASSSFYEQYF. The CDR3 DNA sequence: TGTGCCAGCAGTTCGTTCTACGAGCAGTACTTC.